This TCR beta chain was identified in a study of OX40 agonist ivuxolimab in advanced cancers. Study information: Patients receiving dose escalation had hepatocellular carcinoma, melanoma, renal cell or head and neck cancer. Notes on the study in general: Researchers did not establish what antigens the expanded peripheral T cells target. The mean number of expanded clones was higher in CD8+ T cells than in CD4+.

Assay used: immunoSEQ multiplex PCR; TCRdb lists only in-frame clones, some missing. This table holds 71,000 or so clones, 80% to 90% found once. As regards this clone: The antigen is unknown.

The source of this sequence is an adult with an advanced solid tumor such as melanoma, head and neck, liver or kidney cancer. The material sequenced was CD4+ or CD8+ T cells sorted from blood, taken in a trial of the OX40 agonist ivuxolimab.

The CDR3 reads CASSYGVGETQYF. The CDR3 nucleotides are TGTGCCAGCAGCTACGGGGTTGGGGAGACCCAGTACTTC. The chain employs TRBV11-2 and TRBJ2-5; D is possibly TRBD2 (5 bases). Germline assignment: CDR1 SGHAT and CDR2 FQNNGV. This CDR3 has 13 residues. Trimming took 4 bases from V and 5 from J, leaving 11 bases between them.